A few counts support the clone carrying this T cell receptor beta chain. Its antigen is unknown. This record belongs to a study of blood T cells in healthy people across ages. Ranging in age from about 6 to 100, the donors were healthy Caucasian individuals from Russia. The sample, 7.5 to 10 milliliters of peripheral blood, was drawn from each donor. Overall study results and limits: Naive CD4+ cells and diversity were both higher in long-lived donors than in aged donors.

The authors ran a second PCR of roughly 6 to 12 cycles using a sample-barcoded 5' primer and a J-beta primer mix. TCRdb called the 5' RACE reads again in MiXCR, with one record for every CDR3 protein. The table shows 1.2 million to 1.5 million distinct CDR3 sequences, with around two fifths occurring only once. The CDR3 is 13 amino acids. Germline CDR1 reads SGHRS; CDR2 reads YFSETQ. V shed 3 bases, J shed 6 bases, and the junction held 0 bases outside the gene matches. The J gene is TRBJ2-2, the V gene TRBV5-1, with TRBD1 identical over 9 bases. Sequencing was done on a sample of blood. The TCR comes from a woman between 18 and 29 years old in good health. CDR3 loop: CASSWDRAGELFF. CDR3 nucleotides: TGCGCCAGCAGCTGGGACAGGGCCGGGGAGCTGTTTTTT.